A selection of T cell receptor beta chains follows, all from one sample in a study of cytomegalovirus exposure and HLA in healthy donors. The method was immunoSEQ multiplex PCR; TCRdb's version includes in-frame clones alone and lacks a portion of them. The table lists roughly 130,000 clones, around four fifths of them singletons. Source material: PBMCs. The receptor source for this set is a woman aged 40-49 years in good health and CMV-seropositive. Each CDR3 is given with its conserved first and last residue. A D gene is named only where the DNA matches it firmly. The size of a clone is reported for some rows only, either as once, few or many, or as a class for expanded clones.

J,V,D,size,DNA,CDR3
TRBJ1-5,TRBV2,.,.,.,CASILDRGNQPQHF
TRBJ1-3,TRBV28,.,.,TGTGCCAGCACCTTAGCAGGGGCAGGAAACACCATATATTTT,CASTLAGAGNTIYF
TRBJ1-2,TRBV27,.,.,TGTGCCAGCGGCAATTTCCCGTGTGGCTACACCTTC,CASGNFPCGYTF
TRBJ1-1,TRBV7-2,.,.,TGTGCCAGCAGCTTACCCAGCGCACGAGAGTGGTTCACTGAAGCTTTCTTT,CASSLPSAREWFTEAFF
TRBJ2-7,TRBV27,.,.,TGTGCCAGCAGTTTAAGCCCCCAGGGGACCTACGAGCAGTACTTC,CASSLSPQGTYEQYF
TRBJ2-5,TRBV19,.,.,TGTGCCAGTAGTATCGAGAGTAGCATGAGGACCCAGTACTTC,CASSIESSMRTQYF
TRBJ1-1,TRBV7-9,.,.,TGTGCCAGCAGCTCGCAAACAGTCGACACTGAAGCTTTCTTT,CASSSQTVDTEAFF
TRBJ2-5,TRBV5-4,.,.,TGTGCCAGCAGTCCCGGGGGCCAAGAGACCCAGTACTTC,CASSPGGQETQYF
TRBJ1-3,TRBV5-6,TRBD1,.,TGTGCCAGCAGCTTGCCCTCAGGGGGCGCGGGAAACACCATATATTTT,CASSLPSGGAGNTIYF
TRBJ1-4,TRBV9,.,.,TGTGCCAGCAGCGCCTCAGGGGCGACTAATGAAAAACTGTTTTTT,CASSASGATNEKLFF
TRBJ2-5,TRBV30,TRBD2,.,TGTGCCTGGAGTGGACTAGCGTATGGGACCCAGTACTTC,CAWSGLAYGTQYF
TRBJ1-2,TRBV5-6,.,few,TGTGCTGCTTCAAGAACAGGGAATCGGTGGGGCTACACCTTC,CAASRTGNRWGYTF
TRBJ1-2,TRBV10-3,TRBD1,once,TGTGCCATCAGTGAAACGGGACAGGGAGGGGGCTACACCTTC,CAISETGQGGGYTF
TRBJ1-2,TRBV19,.,.,TGTGCCAGTAGTATCGGGAGGGGCGTGGGCTACACCTTC,CASSIGRGVGYTF
TRBJ2-2,TRBV11-1,.,.,TGTGCCAGCAGCCAACAGAACACCGGGGAGCTGTTTTTT,CASSQQNTGELFF
TRBJ1-4,TRBV7-8,.,.,TGTGCCAGCAGCTTGTCAGTCTTGACTAATGAAAAACTGTTTTTT,CASSLSVLTNEKLFF
TRBJ2-1,TRBV7-3,TRBD2,.,TGTGCCAGCAGCTTGTATAGCGGGGTCTACAATGAGCAGTTCTTC,CASSLYSGVYNEQFF
TRBJ1-2,TRBV7-2,.,.,TGTGCCAGCAGCCGGGGGGGGCACGTAGACTATGGCTACACCTTC,CASSRGGHVDYGYTF
TRBJ1-2,TRBV15,.,.,TGTGCCACCGCCCCGGGAGGATGGGCCACAAACTATGGCTACACCTTC,CATAPGGWATNYGYTF
TRBJ1-1,TRBV5-1,TRBD1,.,TGCGCCAGCAGCTCGCGCGGACAGGGTCGGACTGAAGCTTTCTTT,CASSSRGQGRTEAFF
TRBJ2-7,TRBV6-1,TRBD1,once,TGTGCCAGCAGTGAATCTGGGACAGGGAGACCCTACGAGCAGTACTTC,CASSESGTGRPYEQYF
TRBJ2-1,TRBV27,TRBD2,.,TGTGCCAGCAGGCCGGGACTAGCGGGGGGGAGCTCCTACAATGAGCAGTTCTTC,CASRPGLAGGSSYNEQFF
TRBJ2-3,TRBV5-1,TRBD1,.,TGCGCCAGCAGCTTGTCGGGACAGGGTCAGACTAGGGATACGCAGTATTTT,CASSLSGQGQTRDTQYF
TRBJ1-1,TRBV6-5,.,few,TGTGCCAGCAGTGTGAGTGGTAAGAACACTGAAGCTTTCTTT,CASSVSGKNTEAFF
TRBJ2-1,TRBV5-1,TRBD2,.,TGCGCCAGCAGCTTGACTAGCGGGAGTACAAATGAGCAGTTCTTC,CASSLTSGSTNEQFF